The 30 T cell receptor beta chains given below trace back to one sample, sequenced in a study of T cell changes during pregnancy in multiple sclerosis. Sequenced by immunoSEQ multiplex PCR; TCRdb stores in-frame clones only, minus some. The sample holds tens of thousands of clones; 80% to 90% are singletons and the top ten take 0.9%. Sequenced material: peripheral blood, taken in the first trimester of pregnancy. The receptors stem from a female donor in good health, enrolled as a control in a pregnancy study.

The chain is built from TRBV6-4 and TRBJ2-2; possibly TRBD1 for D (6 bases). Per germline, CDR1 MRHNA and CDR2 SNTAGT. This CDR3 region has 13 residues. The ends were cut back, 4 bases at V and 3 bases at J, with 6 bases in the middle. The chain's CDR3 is CASSGQDTGELFF. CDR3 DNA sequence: TGTGCCAGCAGTGGACAGGACACCGGGGAGCTGTTTTTT.

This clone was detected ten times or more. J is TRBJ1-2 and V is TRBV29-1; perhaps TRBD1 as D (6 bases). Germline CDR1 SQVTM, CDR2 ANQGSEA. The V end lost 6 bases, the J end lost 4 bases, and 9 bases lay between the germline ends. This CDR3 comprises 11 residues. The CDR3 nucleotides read TGCAGCGTCGCAGGGGTCTATGGCTACACCTTC. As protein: CSVAGVYGYTF.

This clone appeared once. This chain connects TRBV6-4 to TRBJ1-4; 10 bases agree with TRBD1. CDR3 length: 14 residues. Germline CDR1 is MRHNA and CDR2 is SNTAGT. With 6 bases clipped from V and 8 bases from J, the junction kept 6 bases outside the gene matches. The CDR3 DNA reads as TGTGCCAGCAGGGAGACAGGGGGCGAGGAAAAACTGTTTTTT. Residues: CASRETGGEEKLFF.

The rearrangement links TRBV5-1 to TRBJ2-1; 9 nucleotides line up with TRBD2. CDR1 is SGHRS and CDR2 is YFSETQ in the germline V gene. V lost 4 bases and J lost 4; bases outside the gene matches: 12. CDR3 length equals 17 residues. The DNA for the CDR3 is TGCGCCAGCAGCCCCGGGTGGAAAGCGGGGGGTTACAATGAGCAGTTCTTC. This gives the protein CASSPGWKAGGYNEQFF.

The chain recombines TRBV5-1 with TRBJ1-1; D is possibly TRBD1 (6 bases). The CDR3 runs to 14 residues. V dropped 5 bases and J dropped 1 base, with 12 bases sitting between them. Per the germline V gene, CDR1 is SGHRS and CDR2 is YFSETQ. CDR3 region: CASSFPGQNTEAFF. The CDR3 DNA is TGCGCCAGCAGTTTCCCGGGACAGAACACTGAAGCTTTCTTT.

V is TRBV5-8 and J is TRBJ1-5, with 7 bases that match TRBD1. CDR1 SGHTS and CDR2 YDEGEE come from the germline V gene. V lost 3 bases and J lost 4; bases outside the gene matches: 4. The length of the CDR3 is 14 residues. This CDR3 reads CASSYNRGNQPQHF. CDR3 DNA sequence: TGTGCCAGCAGCTACAACAGGGGTAATCAGCCCCAGCATTTT.

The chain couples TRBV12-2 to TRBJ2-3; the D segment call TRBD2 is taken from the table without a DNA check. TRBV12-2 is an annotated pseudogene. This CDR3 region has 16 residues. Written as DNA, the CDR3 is TGTGCAAGTCGCCACCGACTAGCGGGAGCGACAGATACGCAGTATTTT. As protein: CASRHRLAGATDTQYF.

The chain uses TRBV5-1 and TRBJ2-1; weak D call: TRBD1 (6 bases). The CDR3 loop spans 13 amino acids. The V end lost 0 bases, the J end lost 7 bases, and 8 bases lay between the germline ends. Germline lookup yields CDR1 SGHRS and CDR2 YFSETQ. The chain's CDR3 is CASSLDRANEQFF. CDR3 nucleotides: TGCGCCAGCAGCTTGGACAGGGCTAATGAGCAGTTCTTC. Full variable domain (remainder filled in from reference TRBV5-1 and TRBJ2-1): KAGVTQTPRYLIKTRGQQVTLSCSPISGHRSVSWYQQTPGQGLQFLFEYFSETQRNKGNFPGRFSGRQFSNSRSEMNVSTLELGDSALYLCASSLDRANEQFFGPGTRLTVL.

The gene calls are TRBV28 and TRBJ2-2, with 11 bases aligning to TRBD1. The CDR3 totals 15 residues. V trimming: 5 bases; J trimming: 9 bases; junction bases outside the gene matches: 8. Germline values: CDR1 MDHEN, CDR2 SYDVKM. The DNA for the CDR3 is TGTGCCAGCAGTAAAGGGACAGGGGGTCCGAGGGAGCTGTTTTTT. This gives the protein CASSKGTGGPRELFF.

DNA for the CDR3: TGTGCCAGCAGTTCAAGGGGGATCAGGTCACCCCTCCACTTT. As protein: CASSSRGIRSPLHF. The chain has TRBV28 and TRBJ1-6; D may be TRBD1 (6 bases). With 4 bases removed from V and 10 bases from J, the gap between germline ends came to 14 bases. CDR3 length equals 14 residues. CDR1 and CDR2 (germline): MDHEN, SYDVKM.

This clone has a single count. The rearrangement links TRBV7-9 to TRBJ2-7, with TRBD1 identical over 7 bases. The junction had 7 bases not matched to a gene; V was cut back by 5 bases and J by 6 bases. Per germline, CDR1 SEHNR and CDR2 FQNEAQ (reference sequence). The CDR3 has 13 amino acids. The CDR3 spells CASSTSTGSEQYF. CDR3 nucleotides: TGTGCCAGCAGCACCTCGACAGGGTCCGAGCAGTACTTC.

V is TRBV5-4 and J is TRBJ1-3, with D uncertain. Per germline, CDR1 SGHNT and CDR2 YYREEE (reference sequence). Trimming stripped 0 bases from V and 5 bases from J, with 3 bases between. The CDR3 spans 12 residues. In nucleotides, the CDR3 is TGTGCCAGCAGCTTGGACAGAAACACCATATATTTT. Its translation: CASSLDRNTIYF. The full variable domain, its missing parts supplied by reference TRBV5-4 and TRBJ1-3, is ETGVTQSPTHLIKTRGQQVTLRCSSQSGHNTVSWYQQALGQGPQFIFQYYREEENGRGNFPPRFSGLQFPNYSSELNVNALELDDSALYLCASSLDRNTIYFGEGSWLTVV.

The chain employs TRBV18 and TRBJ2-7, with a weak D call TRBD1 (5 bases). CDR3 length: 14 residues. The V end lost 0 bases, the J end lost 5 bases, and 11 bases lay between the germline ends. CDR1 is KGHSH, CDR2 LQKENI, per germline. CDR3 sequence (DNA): TGTGCCAGCTCACCACCGTCCAGGGTGGACGAGCAGTACTTC. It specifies CASSPPSRVDEQYF.

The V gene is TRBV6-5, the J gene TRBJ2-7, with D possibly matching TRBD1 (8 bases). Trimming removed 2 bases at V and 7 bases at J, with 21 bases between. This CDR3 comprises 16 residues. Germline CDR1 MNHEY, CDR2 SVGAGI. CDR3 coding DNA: TGTGCCAGCAGTTACATACTTTGGACAGGGAGGGGGGAGCAGTACTTC. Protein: CASSYILWTGRGEQYF.

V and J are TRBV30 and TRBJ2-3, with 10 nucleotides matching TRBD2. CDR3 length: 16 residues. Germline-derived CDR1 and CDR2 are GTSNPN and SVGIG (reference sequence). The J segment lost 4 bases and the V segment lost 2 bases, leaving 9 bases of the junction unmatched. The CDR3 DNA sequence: TGTGCCTGGAGTTTCCCCGGGCTAGCGGGAGCAGATACGCAGTATTTT. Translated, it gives CAWSFPGLAGADTQYF.

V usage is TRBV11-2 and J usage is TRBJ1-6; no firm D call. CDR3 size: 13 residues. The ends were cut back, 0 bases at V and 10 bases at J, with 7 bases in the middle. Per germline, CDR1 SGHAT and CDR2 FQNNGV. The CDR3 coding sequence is TGTGCCAGCAGCTTAGATCTGAGATCACCCCTCCACTTT. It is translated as CASSLDLRSPLHF.

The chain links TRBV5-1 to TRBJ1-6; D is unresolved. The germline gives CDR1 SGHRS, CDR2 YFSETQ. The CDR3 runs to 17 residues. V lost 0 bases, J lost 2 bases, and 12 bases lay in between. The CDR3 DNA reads TGCGCCAGCAGCTTGGCCACGGGGAAGGCCTATAATTCACCCCTCCACTTT. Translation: CASSLATGKAYNSPLHF.

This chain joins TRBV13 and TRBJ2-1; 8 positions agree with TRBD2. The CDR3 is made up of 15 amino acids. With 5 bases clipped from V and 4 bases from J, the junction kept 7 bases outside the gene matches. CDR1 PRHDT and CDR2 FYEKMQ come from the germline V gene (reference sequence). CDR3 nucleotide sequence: TGTGCCAGCAGCCCGCGAGCGGGGGCATACAATGAGCAGTTCTTC. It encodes CASSPRAGAYNEQFF.

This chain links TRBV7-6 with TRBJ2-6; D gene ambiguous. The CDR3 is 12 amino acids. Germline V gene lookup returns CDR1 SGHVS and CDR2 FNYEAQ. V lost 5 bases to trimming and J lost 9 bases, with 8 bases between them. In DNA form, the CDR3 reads TGTGCCAGCAGCCCCTACAGCAACGTCCTGACTTTC. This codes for CASSPYSNVLTF.

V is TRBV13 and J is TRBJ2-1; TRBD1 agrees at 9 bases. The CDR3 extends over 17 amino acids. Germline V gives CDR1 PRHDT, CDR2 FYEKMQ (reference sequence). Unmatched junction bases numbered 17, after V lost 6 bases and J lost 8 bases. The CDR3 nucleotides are TGTGCCAGCAGGCCCTCCCCCGGGACAGGGAAAATTCATGAGCAGTTCTTC. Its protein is CASRPSPGTGKIHEQFF. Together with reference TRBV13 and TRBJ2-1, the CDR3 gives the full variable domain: AAGVIQSPRHLIKEKRETATLKCYPIPRHDTVYWYQQGPGQDPQFLISFYEKMQSDKGSIPDRFSAQQFSDYHSELNMSSLELGDSALYFCASRPSPGTGKIHEQFFGPGTRLTVL.

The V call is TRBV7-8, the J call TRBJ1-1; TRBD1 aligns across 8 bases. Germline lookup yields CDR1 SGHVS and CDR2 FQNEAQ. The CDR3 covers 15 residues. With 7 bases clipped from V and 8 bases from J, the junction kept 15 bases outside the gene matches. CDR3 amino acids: CASTGADRGATEAFF. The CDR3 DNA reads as TGTGCCAGCACTGGGGCAGACAGGGGTGCTACCGAAGCTTTCTTT.

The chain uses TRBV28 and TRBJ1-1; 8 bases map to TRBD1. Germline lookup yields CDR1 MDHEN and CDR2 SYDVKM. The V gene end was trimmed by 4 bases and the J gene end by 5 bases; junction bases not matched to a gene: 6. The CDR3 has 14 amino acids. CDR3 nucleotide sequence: TGTGCCAGCAGTTCAGGGGGCAGGGGTACTGAAGCTTTCTTT. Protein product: CASSSGGRGTEAFF.

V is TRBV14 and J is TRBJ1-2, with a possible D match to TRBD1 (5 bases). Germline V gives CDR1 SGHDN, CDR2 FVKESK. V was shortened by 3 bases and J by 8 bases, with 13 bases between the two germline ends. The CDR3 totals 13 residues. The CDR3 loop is CASSHHRLQGYTF. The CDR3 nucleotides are TGTGCCAGCAGCCACCACAGGCTTCAAGGCTACACCTTC.

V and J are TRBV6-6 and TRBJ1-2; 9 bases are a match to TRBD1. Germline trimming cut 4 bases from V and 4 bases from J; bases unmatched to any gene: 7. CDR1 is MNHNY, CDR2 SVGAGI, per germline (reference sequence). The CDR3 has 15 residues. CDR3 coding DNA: TGTGCCAGCAGTTCTCCACTGGACAGGGGCTATGGCTACACCTTC. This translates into CASSSPLDRGYGYTF.

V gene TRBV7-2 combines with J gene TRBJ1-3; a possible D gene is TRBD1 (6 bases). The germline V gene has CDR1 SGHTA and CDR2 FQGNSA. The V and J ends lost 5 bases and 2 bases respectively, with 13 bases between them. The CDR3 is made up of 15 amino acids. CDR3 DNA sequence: TGTGCCAGCAGCCTAAACTCAGGGGCTGGAAACACCATATATTTT. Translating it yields CASSLNSGAGNTIYF.

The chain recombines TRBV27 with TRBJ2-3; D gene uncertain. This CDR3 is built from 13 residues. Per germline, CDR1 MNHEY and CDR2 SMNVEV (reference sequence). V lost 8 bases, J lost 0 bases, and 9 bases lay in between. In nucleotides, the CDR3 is TGTGCCAGCCACTTTGCTAGCACAGATACGCAGTATTTT. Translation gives CASHFASTDTQYF.

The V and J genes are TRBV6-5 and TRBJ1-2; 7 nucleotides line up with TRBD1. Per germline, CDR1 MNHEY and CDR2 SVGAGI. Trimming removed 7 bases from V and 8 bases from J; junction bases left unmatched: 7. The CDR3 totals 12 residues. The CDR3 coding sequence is TGTGCCAGCATTAGTACAGGGGAAGGCTACACCTTC. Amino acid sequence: CASISTGEGYTF.

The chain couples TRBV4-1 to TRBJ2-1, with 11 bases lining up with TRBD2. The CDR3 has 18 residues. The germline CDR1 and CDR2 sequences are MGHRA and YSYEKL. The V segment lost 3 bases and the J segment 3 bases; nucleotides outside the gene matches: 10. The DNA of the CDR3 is TGCGCCAGCAGCCAGAGAGGGGGACTAGCGGAGCTCTACAATGAGCAGTTCTTC. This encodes CASSQRGGLAELYNEQFF.

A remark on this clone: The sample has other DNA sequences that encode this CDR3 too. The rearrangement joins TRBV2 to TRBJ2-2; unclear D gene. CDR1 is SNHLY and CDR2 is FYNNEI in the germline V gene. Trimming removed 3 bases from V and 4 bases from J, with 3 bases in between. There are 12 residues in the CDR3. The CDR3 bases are TGTGCCAGCAGTGATCGCACCGGGGAGCTGTTTTTT. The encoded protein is CASSDRTGELFF.

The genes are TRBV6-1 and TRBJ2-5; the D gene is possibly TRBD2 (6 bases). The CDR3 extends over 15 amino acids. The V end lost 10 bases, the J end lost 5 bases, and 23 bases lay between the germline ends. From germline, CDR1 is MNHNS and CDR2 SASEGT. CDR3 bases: TGTGCCACCCAGGACGGGGGTACCCCAAGGGAGACCCAGTACTTC. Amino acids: CATQDGGTPRETQYF.